This T cell receptor (beta chain) came from a study of CD4 and CD8 cells across lung adenocarcinoma regions listed by TCRdb under 2018. The study in broad terms: The study compared tumor centers with tumor margins to examine intratumor heterogeneity of the T cell receptor repertoire.

To prepare the library, PCR was applied. TCRdb names HiSeq X Ten as the instrument used. The public reads were reprocessed in TCRdb via fastp at Q25 and MiXCR, keeping in-frame beta chains. Rows merge per CDR3 protein into single entries with the most common DNA and genes. This sample has more than 9,500 distinct CDR3 sequences in its table, and less than 70% of those were observed once. The biggest ten clones account for around 36% of the sample. The table lists this clonotype with many counts. Its antigen remains unidentified. No quality values exist for individual bases; no much larger clone is one base distant. Donors were patients with localized lung adenocarcinoma, a subtype of non-small cell lung cancer. These samples came from the margins of localized lung adenocarcinomas. For TCR repertoire analysis, CD8+ T cells from tumor tissue were profiled apart from CD4+ T cells. From the germline V gene (reference sequence), CDR1 is MNHEY and CDR2 is SMNVEV. Counted from cysteine to phenylalanine, this CDR3 has 15 amino acids. The CDR3 DNA has 45 bases and is translated from base 1.

Specimen: CD8+ T cells from the margin of a lung tumor. The cell subset or site label, as the study defines it: tumor margin region. Recombination connected TRBV27 to TRBJ2-1, with 11 central nucleotides matching TRBD1. The J call may be faulty, since TRBJ2-7 better matches the DNA end. This TCR was sampled from a female donor with lung adenocarcinoma. The CD4 and CD8 labels of this study may be unreliable. The nucleotide sequence reads TGTGCCAGTTCAAAATCCGGGACAGGGGGCTACGAGCAGTACTTC. Protein translation: CASSKSGTGGYEQYF.